There are many counts of the clone carrying this TCR beta chain. Its antigen remains unidentified. From the reads, TCRdb called clonotypes with MiXCR, one entry per CDR3 protein. Of fewer than 80,000 distinct CDR3 sequences listed, less than 4.5% are singletons. These data originate in a study of T cell repertoires in cytomegalovirus infection. Background on the study: Indications came from public TCR beta signatures; they pointed to CMV infection and to a matching HLA type.

The CDR3 spans 14 residues. From germline, CDR1 is MDHEN and CDR2 SYDVKM. Trimming took off 6 bases at V and 7 bases at J, with 15 bases between the two ends. Whole-study results and caveats: CMV carriers having the relevant HLA were flagged by cumulative public TCR beta family frequency. In two of eight donors, the top clonotype was HLA-C-restricted CMV-specific.

This chain links TRBV28 with TRBJ1-4; D is possibly TRBD1 (6 bases). The TCR originated in a human donor in good health (CMV status not recorded). Some clones in this sample may be carry-over from other donors' samples. Sequenced material: PBMCs. Written as DNA, the CDR3 is TGTGCCAGCAGGCCGCCGGGACAATTTGAAAAACTGTTTTTT. Translated, it gives CASRPPGQFEKLFF.